The present entry profiles one TCR beta chain with its context. Other nucleotide sequences in the sample specify the same CDR3. Assay: immunoSEQ multiplex PCR; the TCRdb copy retains only in-frame clones and omits some. Of roughly 200,000 clones listed, around 80% are singletons. This sample was taken from a study of blood T cell repertoires in COVID-19. Germline trimming cut 0 bases from V and 5 bases from J; bases unmatched to any gene: 6. Germline CDR1 is LGHNA and CDR2 is YNFKEQ. This CDR3 spans 16 amino acids. Material: peripheral blood. The chain employs TRBV4-2 and TRBJ1-5; 8 positions agree with TRBD1. The source of this sequence is a man in his 70s with active or convalescent COVID-19. The CDR3 DNA reads TGTGCCAGCAGCCAAGATCTTACAGGGGGGGATCAGCCCCAGCATTTT. Residues: CASSQDLTGGDQPQHF.